This T cell receptor (beta chain) was found in a study of T cell responses to AZD1222 COVID-19 vaccine. On this clone: The antigen is unknown.

Second-dose timings of about 4 or about 12 weeks were pooled. The assay was immunoSEQ multiplex PCR, and TCRdb's table has in-frame clones only and misses some. The sample lists under 200,000 clones, roughly 89% occurring once. The CDR3 is made up of 16 amino acids. V lost 6 bases to trimming and J lost 4 bases, with 18 bases between them. Germline lookup yields CDR1 KGHSH and CDR2 LQKENI. Points from the study as a whole: It was only after the peak T cell response that any repertoires were sampled.

The chain uses TRBV18 and TRBJ1-4; possibly TRBD1 for D (6 bases). The input for sequencing was peripheral blood, taken 28 days after the second AZD1222 dose. This receptor was identified in an adult who received the AZD1222 COVID-19 vaccine. CDR3 in amino acids: CASSPGTPLNNEKLFF. CDR3 sequence (DNA): TGTGCCAGCTCTCCCGGGACACCGCTGAATAATGAAAAACTGTTTTTT.